This T cell receptor (beta chain) was obtained from a study of cytomegalovirus exposure and HLA in healthy donors. On the study more broadly: Prior work identified some 120 million unique TCR beta sequences in approximately 180 million T cells.

PCR amplification relied on 60 Vbeta primers (plus 13 Jbeta primers). Some clones are missing from TCRdb's copy, which holds only in-frame ones; the method was immunoSEQ multiplex PCR. The sample lists roughly 200,000 clones; 77% were seen once. As regards this clone: Its antigen is undetermined.

The study's findings and limits: Cytomegalovirus association was listed for 164 TCR beta chains. Immune exposure was documented only through CMV serostatus.

Deletions cut 4 bases from V and 2 bases from J, with 9 bases between. This CDR3 contains 13 residues. CDR1 and CDR2 (germline): SGHNT, YYREEE (reference sequence). Sequencing was done on a sample of PBMCs. The J gene is TRBJ1-1, the V gene TRBV5-4; D is undetermined. The TCR sequence derives from a woman in her sixties or seventies in good health and CMV-seropositive. CDR3 sequence: CASSLTSNTEAFF. The CDR3 coding sequence is TGTGCCAGCAGCCTGACATCCAACACTGAAGCTTTCTTT.